This record covers a single TCR beta chain. This clone is categorized as medium-sized (0.01 to 0.1%). The target of this receptor is not known. Per-base quality was not reported, and no clone a single base away is much larger than it. Library method: PCR. Sequencing instrument: Illumina HiSeq 4000. High-throughput sequencing was used to profile the CDR3 region of the TCR beta-chain in every patient. The published analysis was carried out like this. CDR3 differences across clinicopathological groups were used to build a classifier for discriminating distant-metastatic papillary thyroid cancer patients. The Shannon index was used to measure repertoire diversity, and the Morisita-Horn index was used to measure how similar tumor and blood repertoires were. TCRdb handled the public reads itself, with Q25 trimming in fastp and clone calling in MiXCR, and kept productive beta chains. TCRdb assigned the V and J calls; the authors' analysis was not used. The sample has approximately 7,000 clones on record, 30% to 35% of them singletons. The ten top clones hold roughly a tenth of the sample.

From cysteine to phenylalanine, the CDR3 is 14 amino acids long. Just the 42-base CDR3 DNA is kept, in frame starting at base 1. Reading the germline V gene (reference sequence) gives CDR1 MNHEY and CDR2 SMNVEV. For this chain, trimming is 4 bases at the V end and 1 base at the J end, and the number of junction bases without a gene match is 4. No treatment had been received by any patient before thyroid surgery. The study retrospectively analysed patient clinical samples collected from the early 2010s to the late 2010s using T-cell receptor beta sequencing. This sample was taken from a study of metastatic and nonmetastatic thyroid tumors (dated by TCRdb to 2020 to 2022). Study-wide context: Repertoires from peripheral blood and from tumor or nodule tissue samples of malignant and benign thyroid patients were compared.

Broad study findings and their caveats: In both blood and tumor samples, malignant tumors were reported to have significantly higher TCR beta diversity than benign nodules.

Sequenced sample: tumor tissue. The rearrangement combines TRBV27 with TRBJ2-7, and 7 junction bases match TRBD2. The clonotype originates from a female donor with papillary thyroid cancer or a benign thyroid nodule (not recorded which). Some clones in this sample may be carry-over from other donors' samples. The CDR3: CASSSAGASYEQYF. In nucleotide form, the sequence is TGTGCCAGCAGTTCGGCGGGAGCTTCCTACGAGCAGTACTTC.